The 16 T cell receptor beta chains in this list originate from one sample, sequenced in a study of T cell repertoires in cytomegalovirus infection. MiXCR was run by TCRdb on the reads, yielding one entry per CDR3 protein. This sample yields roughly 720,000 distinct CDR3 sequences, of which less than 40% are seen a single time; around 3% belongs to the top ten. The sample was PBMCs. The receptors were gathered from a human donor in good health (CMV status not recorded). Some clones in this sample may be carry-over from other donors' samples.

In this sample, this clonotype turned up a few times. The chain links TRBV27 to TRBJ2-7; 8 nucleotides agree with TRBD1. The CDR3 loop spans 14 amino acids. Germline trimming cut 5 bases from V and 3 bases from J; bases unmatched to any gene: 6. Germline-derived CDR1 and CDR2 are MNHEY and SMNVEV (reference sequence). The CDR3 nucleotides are TGTGCCAGCAGTCTCCGGGGACAGGTCTACGAGCAGTACTTC. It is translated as CASSLRGQVYEQYF.

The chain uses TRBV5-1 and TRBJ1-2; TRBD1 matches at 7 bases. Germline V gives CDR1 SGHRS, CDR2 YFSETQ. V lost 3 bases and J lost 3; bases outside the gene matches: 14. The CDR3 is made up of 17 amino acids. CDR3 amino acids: CASSSPSVRQGDYGYTF. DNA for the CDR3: TGCGCCAGCAGCTCCCCTTCTGTGAGACAGGGCGACTATGGCTACACCTTC.

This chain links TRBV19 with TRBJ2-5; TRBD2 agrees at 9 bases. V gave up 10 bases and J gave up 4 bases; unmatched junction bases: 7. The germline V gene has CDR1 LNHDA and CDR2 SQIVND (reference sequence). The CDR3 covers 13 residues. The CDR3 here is CATRSGSRETQYF. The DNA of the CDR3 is TGTGCCACTCGTAGCGGGAGTCGAGAGACCCAGTACTTC.

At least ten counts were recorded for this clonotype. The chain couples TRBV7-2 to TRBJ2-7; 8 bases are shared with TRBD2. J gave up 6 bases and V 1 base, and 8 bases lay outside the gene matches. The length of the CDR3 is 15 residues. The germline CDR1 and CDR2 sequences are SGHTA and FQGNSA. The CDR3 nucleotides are TGTGCCAGCAGCTTAGGCGGGGGGACCTTTCGCGAGCAGTACTTC. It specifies CASSLGGGTFREQYF.

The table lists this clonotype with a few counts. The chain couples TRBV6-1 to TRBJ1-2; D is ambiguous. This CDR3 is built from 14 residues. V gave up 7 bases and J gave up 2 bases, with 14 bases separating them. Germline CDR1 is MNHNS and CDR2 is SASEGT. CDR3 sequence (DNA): TGTGCCAGCACCGATATCCGGGTCAACTATGGCTACACCTTC. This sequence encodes CASTDIRVNYGYTF.

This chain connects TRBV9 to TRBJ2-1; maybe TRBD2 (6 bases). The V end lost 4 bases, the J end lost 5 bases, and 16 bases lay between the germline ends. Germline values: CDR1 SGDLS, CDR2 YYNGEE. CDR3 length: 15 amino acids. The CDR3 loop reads CASSPTSREDNEQFF. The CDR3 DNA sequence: TGTGCCAGCAGCCCCACCTCCAGGGAGGACAATGAGCAGTTCTTC.

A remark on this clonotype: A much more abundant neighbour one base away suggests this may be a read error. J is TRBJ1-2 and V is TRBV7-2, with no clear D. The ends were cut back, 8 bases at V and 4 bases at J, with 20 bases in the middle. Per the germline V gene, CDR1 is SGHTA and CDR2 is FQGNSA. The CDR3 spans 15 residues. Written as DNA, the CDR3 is TGTGCCAGCGGCTCCAGCCGCATCGGAACCTATGGCTACACCTTC. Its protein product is CASGSSRIGTYGYTF.

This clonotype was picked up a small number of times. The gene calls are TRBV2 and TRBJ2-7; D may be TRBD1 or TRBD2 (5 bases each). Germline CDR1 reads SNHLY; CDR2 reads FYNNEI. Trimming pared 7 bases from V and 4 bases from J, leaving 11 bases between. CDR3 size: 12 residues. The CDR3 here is CASKGTVYEQYF. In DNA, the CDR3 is TGTGCCAGCAAGGGGACGGTTTACGAGCAGTACTTC.

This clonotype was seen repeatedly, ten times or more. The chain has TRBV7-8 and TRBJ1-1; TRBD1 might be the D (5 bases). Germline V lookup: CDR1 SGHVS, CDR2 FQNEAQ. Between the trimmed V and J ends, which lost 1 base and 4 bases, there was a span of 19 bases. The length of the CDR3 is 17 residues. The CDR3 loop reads CASSLDVGGNGATEAFF. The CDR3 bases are TGTGCCAGCAGCTTAGATGTGGGGGGGAATGGGGCCACTGAAGCTTTCTTT.

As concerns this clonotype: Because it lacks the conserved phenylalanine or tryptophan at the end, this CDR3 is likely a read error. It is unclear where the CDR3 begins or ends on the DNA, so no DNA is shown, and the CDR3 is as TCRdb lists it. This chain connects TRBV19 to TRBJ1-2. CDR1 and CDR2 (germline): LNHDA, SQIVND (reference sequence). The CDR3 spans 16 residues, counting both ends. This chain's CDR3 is CASRRISTRTRYGYNL.

CDR3 in DNA: TGTGCCAGCAGCTTACCGGAACGGCTGGACGAGCAGTACTTC. This sequence encodes CASSLPERLDEQYF. This rearrangement joins TRBV7-8 to TRBJ2-7; D not certain. V dropped 2 bases and J dropped 5 bases, with 13 bases sitting between them. Germline V gene lookup returns CDR1 SGHVS and CDR2 FQNEAQ. The CDR3 totals 14 residues.

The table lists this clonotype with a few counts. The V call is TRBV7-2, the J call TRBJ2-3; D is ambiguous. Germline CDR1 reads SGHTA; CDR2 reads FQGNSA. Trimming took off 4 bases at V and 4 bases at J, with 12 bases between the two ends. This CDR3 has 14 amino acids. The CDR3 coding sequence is TGTGCCAGCAGCTGGAGTAGGATCGCAGATACGCAGTATTTT. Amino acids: CASSWSRIADTQYF.

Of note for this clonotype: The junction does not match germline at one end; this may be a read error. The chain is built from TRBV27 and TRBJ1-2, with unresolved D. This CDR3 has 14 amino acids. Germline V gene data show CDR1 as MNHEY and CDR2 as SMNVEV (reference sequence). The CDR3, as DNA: TGTGCCAGCAGTCCGGAACGGACGAACTATGGCTACAACTTC. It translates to CASSPERTNYGYNF.

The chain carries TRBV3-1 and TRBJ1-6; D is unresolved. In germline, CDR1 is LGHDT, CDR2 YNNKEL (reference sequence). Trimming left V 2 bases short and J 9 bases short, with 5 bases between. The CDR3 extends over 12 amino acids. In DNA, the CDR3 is TGTGCCAGCAGCCAACGGGGTTCACCCCTCCACTTT. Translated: CASSQRGSPLHF.

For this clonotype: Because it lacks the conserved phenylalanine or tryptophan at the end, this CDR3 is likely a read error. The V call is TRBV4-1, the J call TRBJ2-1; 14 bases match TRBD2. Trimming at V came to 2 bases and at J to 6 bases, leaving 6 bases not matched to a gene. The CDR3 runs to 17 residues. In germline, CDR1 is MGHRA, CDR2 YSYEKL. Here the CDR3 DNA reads TGCGCCAGCAGCCAACTCCGAGGGACTAGCGGGAGCAATGAGCAGTTCTGC. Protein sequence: CASSQLRGTSGSNEQFC.

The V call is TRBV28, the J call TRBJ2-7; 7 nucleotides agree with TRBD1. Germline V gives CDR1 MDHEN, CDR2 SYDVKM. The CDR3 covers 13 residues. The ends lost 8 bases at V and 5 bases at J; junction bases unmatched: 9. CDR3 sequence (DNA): TGTGCCAGCCACCAGACAGGGATTGACGAGCAGTACTTC. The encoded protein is CASHQTGIDEQYF.